This TCR beta chain was sequenced for a study of OX40 agonist ivuxolimab in advanced cancers. For the study in its entirety: Ivuxolimab, which targeted the costimulatory receptor OX40 (CD134), was an agonistic, fully human IgG2 monoclonal antibody. Of the roughly 54 patients in dose escalation, around 19 had hepatocellular carcinoma, about 15 had melanoma, 9 had renal cell carcinoma and 9 had head and neck cancer. The monotherapy dose-escalation portion (N ≈ 57 patients) of the phase I ivuxolimab trial is reported in the paper. Prior anti-PD-1, anti-PD-L1 or anti-CTLA-4 therapy was permitted, and checkpoint inhibitors had been received by around 40% of dose-escalation patients. Intravenous ivuxolimab was administered to patients every 2 weeks at six dose levels: 0.01, 0.1, 0.3, 1.5, 3 and 10 mg/kg. Partial responses occurred in three dose-escalation patients: two with cutaneous melanoma and one with hepatocellular carcinoma. Peripheral TCRbeta sequencing was intended to test whether TCR sequence diversity was altered and clonal T-cell expansion was caused by ivuxolimab. A male proportion of 70% to 90% and a mean age of about 60 years, ranging from about 23 to 90, were recorded for the dose-escalation cohort. Study-level results and caveats: Low levels of normalized T-cell clonal expansion were also seen in some patients who did not respond. After ivuxolimab, CD8+ T cells had more expanded clones than CD4+ T cells on average. Which antigens the clonally expanded peripheral T cells were specific for was not determined. At doses of 0.1 to 3.0 mg/kg, clonal expansion of both CD4+ and CD8+ blood T cells was observed from baseline to week 6. In the 0.1-3.0 mg/kg groups, partial responders were among the patients with the lowest normalized peripheral clonal expansion, particularly in CD8+ T cells.

The trial excluded patients who had a history of autoimmune disease or who were on systemic immunosuppression. Peripheral blood for TCR sequencing was collected from all dose cohorts at baseline, on cycle 4 day 1, and on cycle 7 day 1. The samples were taken from a phase I, first-in-human, multicenter, open-label dose-escalation trial of ivuxolimab. Adults with locally advanced or metastatic melanoma, renal cell, hepatocellular, or head and neck squamous cell carcinoma were enrolled in the trial. Before TCR sequencing, CD4+ T cells and CD8+ T cells from peripheral blood were sorted into separate populations. For sequencing of the TCRbeta CDR3 region, genomic DNA was extracted from the sorted cells. The immunoSEQ Assay was used for sequencing of TCRbeta CDR3 regions. TCRdb carries this immuneACCESS record with in-frame sequences only. Its versions omit some clonotypes, under half of them owing to an unresolved V gene in the studies checked, with the rest unexplained. Present in this sample are approximately 77,000 clones, less than 95% of which were seen just once. The top ten constitute approximately 11% of the sample.

V and J are trimmed by 9 bases and 3 bases, and the gene matches miss 12 bases of the junction. Reading from cysteine to phenylalanine, the CDR3 counts 15 amino acids. The kept DNA is CDR3 alone, 45 bases in frame from the first base. From the germline V gene, CDR1 is SNHLY and CDR2 is FYNNEI. As concerns this clone: Its specific antigen is unknown. Per-base qualities were not stored, and no clone one base away is much larger.

The material sequenced was CD4+ or CD8+ T cells sorted from blood, taken in a trial of the OX40 agonist ivuxolimab. The receptor was isolated from an adult with an advanced solid tumor such as melanoma, head and neck, liver or kidney cancer. The chain is encoded by TRBV2 joined to TRBJ1-2; TRBD1 agrees with 8 junctional bases. The CDR3 protein sequence reads: CARSGQEGGHYGYTF. The nucleotide sequence reads TGTGCCAGGTCGGGACAGGAGGGTGGGCACTATGGCTACACCTTC.